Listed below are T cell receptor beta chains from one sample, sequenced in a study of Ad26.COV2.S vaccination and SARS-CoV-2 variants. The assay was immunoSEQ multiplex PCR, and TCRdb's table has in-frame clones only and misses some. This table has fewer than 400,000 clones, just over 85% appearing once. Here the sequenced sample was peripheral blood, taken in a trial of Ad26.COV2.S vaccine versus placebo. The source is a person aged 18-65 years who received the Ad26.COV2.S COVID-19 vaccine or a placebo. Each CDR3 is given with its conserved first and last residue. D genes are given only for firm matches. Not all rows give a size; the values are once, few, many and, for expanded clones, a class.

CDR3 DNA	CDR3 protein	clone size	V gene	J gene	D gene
TGCGCCAGCAGCTTGGTGGGACTTAACCTACACATGAACACTGAAGCTTTCTTT	CASSLVGLNLHMNTEAFF	NA	TRBV5-1	TRBJ1-1	NA
TGTGCCTGGAGTTTCACCAGGAACACTGAAGCTTTCTTT	CAWSFTRNTEAFF	NA	TRBV30	TRBJ1-1	NA
TGTGCCAGCAGTGTCCTGGACAGGGGCTATAATTCACCCCTCCACTTT	CASSVLDRGYNSPLHF	NA	TRBV6-1	TRBJ1-6	TRBD1
TGTGCCAGCAGCTTATACGCGGGGGGGCCCGATGAGCAGTTCTTC	CASSLYAGGPDEQFF	NA	TRBV7-6	TRBJ2-1	TRBD2
TGTGCCAGCAGCCCCGGTGTCTCTGGAAACACCATATATTTT	CASSPGVSGNTIYF	few	TRBV7-6	TRBJ1-3	NA
TGCAGCGTTGAAGATTGGGGGGCCAAAAACTATGGCTACACCTTC	CSVEDWGAKNYGYTF	NA	TRBV29-1	TRBJ1-2	NA
TGTGCCAGCAGTTATAAGGGACAGGGGGCGCGCCACGAGCAGTACTTC	CASSYKGQGARHEQYF	NA	TRBV6-2/TRBV6-3	TRBJ2-7	TRBD1
TGTGCCAGCAGCTTAGCCCACCTTGACAGATATGGCTACACCTTC	CASSLAHLDRYGYTF	NA	TRBV7-8	TRBJ1-2	NA
TGTGCCAGCAGCCTACAGGGGGAGACCCAGTACTTC	CASSLQGETQYF	once	TRBV28	TRBJ2-5	TRBD1
TGTGCCAGCAGCTCCCTCCCGGGGCTAAACACCGGGGAGCTGTTTTTT	CASSSLPGLNTGELFF	NA	TRBV7-6	TRBJ2-2	NA
TGCAGCGTTGAAGAAGGCGCGGGAAAGGCTGAAGCTTTCTTT	CSVEEGAGKAEAFF	NA	TRBV29-1	TRBJ1-1	NA
TGTGCCTGGAGAGACCCGGGGCGAGGCAATCAGCCCCAGCATTTT	CAWRDPGRGNQPQHF	few	TRBV30	TRBJ1-5	NA
TGTGCCAGCAGCTCCCCTAGCAGAAACACTGAAGCTTTCTTT	CASSSPSRNTEAFF	NA	TRBV6-2/TRBV6-3	TRBJ1-1	NA
TGTGCCAGCAGCCAATTCTCGAACACTGAAGCTTTCTTT	CASSQFSNTEAFF	NA	TRBV3-1/TRBV3-2	TRBJ1-1	NA
TGTGCCAGCAGGGACCGGCCCCTACAGGGGGCGAGAGATACGCAGTATTTT	CASRDRPLQGARDTQYF	once	TRBV2	TRBJ2-3	TRBD1
TGTGCCAGCAGCTTTGGACAGGGTGATTATGGCTACACCTTC	CASSFGQGDYGYTF	NA	TRBV7-2	TRBJ1-2	TRBD1
TGCGCCAGCAGCCAAGAGGCGGGCGGGGGGGCCGATGAGCAGTTCTTC	CASSQEAGGGADEQFF	NA	TRBV4-3	TRBJ2-1	TRBD2
TGCGCCAGCAGAAAGGGGCAGGGGACAGCGGGGTTGGATACGCAGTATTTT	CASRKGQGTAGLDTQYF	NA	TRBV4-1	TRBJ2-3	NA
TGTGCCAGCAGCGAAACAGATTTTAGTGGCTACACCTTC	CASSETDFSGYTF	few	TRBV2	TRBJ1-2	NA
TGCGCCAGCAGCTTTGAGGACTCTTACACTGAAGCTTTCTTT	CASSFEDSYTEAFF	NA	TRBV5-1	TRBJ1-1	NA
TGCGCCAGCGCACAGGGGAGCTATGGCTACACCTTC	CASAQGSYGYTF	few	TRBV10-2	TRBJ1-2	TRBD1
TGTGCCACCAGCAGAGATTACGCCGAGCAGTACTTC	CATSRDYAEQYF	NA	TRBV15	TRBJ2-7	NA
TGTGCCAGCAGCTTGAGAGGTCGCTCTGGAAACACCATATATTTT	CASSLRGRSGNTIYF	NA	TRBV7-2	TRBJ1-3	NA
TGTGCCAGCAACCAGGGGGCCGAAAACACCATATATTTT	CASNQGAENTIYF	NA	TRBV7-9	TRBJ1-3	TRBD1
TGTGCCAGCAGCTCCGCGACAGGGAGCAATCAGCCCCAGCATTTT	CASSSATGSNQPQHF	NA	TRBV7-6	TRBJ1-5	TRBD1
TGTGCCAGTAGTATCGGGGAGAATCAGCCCCAGCATTTT	CASSIGENQPQHF	NA	TRBV19	TRBJ1-5	NA
TGTGCCAGCAGTCCCCGGGTCCCGAATGAGCAGTTCTTC	CASSPRVPNEQFF	NA	TRBV6-5	TRBJ2-1	NA
TGTGCCTGCACCCGGGACAGCTCCTACGAGCAGTACTTC	CACTRDSSYEQYF	NA	TRBV30	TRBJ2-7	TRBD1
TGTGCCAGCAGCGTAGGGGGGACAGGGGTCCTGACTGAAGCTTTCTTT	CASSVGGTGVLTEAFF	once	TRBV9	TRBJ1-1	TRBD1
TGTGCCACCAGCAGAGCAGGACGGCACTATGGCTACACCTTC	CATSRAGRHYGYTF	once	TRBV15	TRBJ1-2	NA
TGTGCCAGCAGCGTCAGGGCCGGGGAGCTGTTTTTT	CASSVRAGELFF	NA	TRBV7-6	TRBJ2-2	NA
TGTGCCAGCAGTTCACAGTATAATTCACCCCTCCACTTT	CASSSQYNSPLHF	few	TRBV12-3/TRBV12-4	TRBJ1-6	NA
TGTGCCAGCAGCGCCGCGTCGGGACAGCTTAATTCACCCCTCCACTTT	CASSAASGQLNSPLHF	once	TRBV5-4	TRBJ1-6	TRBD1
TGTGCCAGCTCGGTTTTTGGGGAGACCCAGTACTTC	CASSVFGETQYF	NA	TRBV2	TRBJ2-5	NA
TGTGCCAGCAGCGACTACGGGGGCCTGGACGAGCAGTACTTC	CASSDYGGLDEQYF	NA	TRBV7-8	TRBJ2-7	NA
TGTGCCAGCAGCCCACAGGGGAGGGACTATGGCTACACCTTC	CASSPQGRDYGYTF	NA	TRBV5-6	TRBJ1-2	TRBD1
TGCGCCAGCAGCCAAGCGGAAGAACCGAACAATAAGCAGTTCTTC	CASSQAEEPNNKQFF	NA	TRBV4-3	TRBJ2-1	NA
TGTGCCAGCAGCTTACGGCGGGGGGCCACCGGGGAGCAGTTCTTC	CASSLRRGATGEQFF	few	TRBV7-3	TRBJ2-1	TRBD2
TGTGCCAGCAGCCGAAACGGGACAGGGAGTGAAAAACTGTTTTTT	CASSRNGTGSEKLFF	NA	TRBV4-2	TRBJ1-4	TRBD1
TGTGCCAGTAGAACGGACCCTCGAAAACACCTCATGAACACTGAAGCTTTCTTT	CASRTDPRKHLMNTEAFF	NA	TRBV19	TRBJ1-1	NA
TGCGCCAGCAGCTTGGGACAGGGTGGAGGGGAGACCCAGTACTTC	CASSLGQGGGETQYF	NA	TRBV5-1	TRBJ2-5	NA
TGTGCCAGCAGTCCGGGACAGGGCGTCGGTTCACCCCTCCACTTT	CASSPGQGVGSPLHF	NA	TRBV5-4	TRBJ1-6	TRBD1
TGTGCCAGCAGCACCCGGGACGCCGGCACAGATACGCAGTATTTT	CASSTRDAGTDTQYF	once	TRBV7-9	TRBJ2-3	NA
TGTGCCAGCAGGACAGGGGCGGCCTATGGCTACACCTTC	CASRTGAAYGYTF	NA	TRBV27	TRBJ1-2	TRBD1
TGTGCCAGCAGCTTAGGACGGGTTGGCAGGGGGCCCTCACCCCTCCACTTT	CASSLGRVGRGPSPLHF	NA	TRBV7-2	TRBJ1-6	TRBD1
TGTGCCAGCGACAGTAGGAGCAATCAGCCCCAGCATTTT	CASDSRSNQPQHF	NA	TRBV6-5	TRBJ1-5	NA
TGTGCCAGCAGCTTACTCGGGACAGAGAATTTAGGCTACACCTTC	CASSLLGTENLGYTF	NA	TRBV7-9	TRBJ1-2	TRBD1
TGTGCCAGTAGTGTGCTAGCGGGGAGCAACACCGGGGAGCTGTTTTTT	CASSVLAGSNTGELFF	NA	TRBV19	TRBJ2-2	TRBD2
TGTGCCAGCAGTGAAGAGCGCCTCTATGGCTACACCTTC	CASSEERLYGYTF	NA	TRBV2	TRBJ1-2	NA
TGTGCCAGCAGCCTGTCGTGGAGGGCGGCGACCGGGGAGCTGTTTTTT	CASSLSWRAATGELFF	NA	TRBV7-9	TRBJ2-2	NA
TGTGCCAGCAGCAGGGTCCGGACCGGGGAGCTGTTTTTT	CASSRVRTGELFF	NA	TRBV5-6	TRBJ2-2	NA
TGTGCCAGCAGCTCGGGACAGGGGCGGAACAATGAGCAGTTCTTC	CASSSGQGRNNEQFF	NA	TRBV7-2	TRBJ2-1	TRBD1
TGTGCCAGCAGCTTGGTTGGGGGATCACCACCTACAATGACGCAGTTCTTC	CASSLVGGSPPTMTQFF	NA	TRBV5-4	TRBJ2-1	NA
TGTGCCACATGTGGGTTGGCGAACACCGGGGAGCTGTTTTTT	CATCGLANTGELFF	NA	TRBV19	TRBJ2-2	NA
TGTGCCTGTCCCAGGGTAGGGGCCAGGACAGATACGCAGTATTTT	CACPRVGARTDTQYF	NA	TRBV30	TRBJ2-3	NA
TGTGCCAGCAGTGTTAGTTATGGCTACACCTTC	CASSVSYGYTF	NA	TRBV2	TRBJ1-2	NA
TGTGCCAGCAGTGACGGGGTGGCTGAAGCTTTCTTT	CASSDGVAEAFF	NA	TRBV2	TRBJ1-1	NA
TGTGCCTGGAGTGTAGGGACAGGGAGTGGCTACACCTTC	CAWSVGTGSGYTF	NA	TRBV30	TRBJ1-2	TRBD1
TGCGCCAGCAGCCAAGCTCTGGCCAGGGGTCATTCACCCCTCCACTTT	CASSQALARGHSPLHF	NA	TRBV4-1	TRBJ1-6	NA
TGTGCCAGCAGTGAGGGAGCAGGGTGGGGTGGCTACACCTTC	CASSEGAGWGGYTF	NA	TRBV2	TRBJ1-2	NA